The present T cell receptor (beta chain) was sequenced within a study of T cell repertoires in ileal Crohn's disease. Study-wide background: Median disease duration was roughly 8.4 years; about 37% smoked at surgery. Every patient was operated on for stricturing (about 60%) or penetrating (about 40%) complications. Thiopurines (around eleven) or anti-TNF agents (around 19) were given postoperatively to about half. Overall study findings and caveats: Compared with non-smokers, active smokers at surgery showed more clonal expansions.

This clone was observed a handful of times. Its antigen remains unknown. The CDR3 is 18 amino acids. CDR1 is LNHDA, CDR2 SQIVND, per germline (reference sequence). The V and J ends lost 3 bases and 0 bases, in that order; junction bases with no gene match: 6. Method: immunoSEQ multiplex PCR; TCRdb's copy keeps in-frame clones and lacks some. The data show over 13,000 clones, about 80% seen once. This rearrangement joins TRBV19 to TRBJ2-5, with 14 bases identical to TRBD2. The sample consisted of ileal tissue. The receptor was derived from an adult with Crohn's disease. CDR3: CASSIRLAGGGYQETQYF. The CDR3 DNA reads TGTGCCAGTAGTATTCGACTAGCGGGAGGGGGCTACCAAGAGACCCAGTACTTC. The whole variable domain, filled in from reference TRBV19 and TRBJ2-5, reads DGGITQSPKYLFRKEGQNVTLSCEQNLNHDAMYWYRQDPGQGLRLIYYSQIVNDFQKGDIAEGYSVSREKKESFPLTVTSAQKNPTAFYLCASSIRLAGGGYQETQYFGPGTRLLVL.